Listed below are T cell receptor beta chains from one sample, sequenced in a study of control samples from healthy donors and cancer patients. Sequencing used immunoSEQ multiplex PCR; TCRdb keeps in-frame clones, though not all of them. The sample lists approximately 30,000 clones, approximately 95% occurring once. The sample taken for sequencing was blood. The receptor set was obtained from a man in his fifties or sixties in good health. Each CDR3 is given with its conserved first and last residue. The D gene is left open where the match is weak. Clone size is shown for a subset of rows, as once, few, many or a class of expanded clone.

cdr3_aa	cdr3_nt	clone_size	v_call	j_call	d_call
CASSLRDFWETQYF	TGTGCCAGCAGCCTCCGGGACTTTTGGGAGACCCAGTACTTC	once	TRBV7-2	TRBJ2-5	.
CASSIASRGSGNTIYF	TGTGCCAGTAGTATCGCCAGCAGGGGCTCTGGAAACACCATATATTTT	.	TRBV19	TRBJ1-3	.
CASSEGTDTQYF	TGCGCCAGCAGTGAAGGGACAGATACGCAGTATTTT	.	TRBV10-1	TRBJ2-3	.
CASSRQGGWVSTEAFF	TGTGCCAGCTCACGACAGGGTGGCTGGGTGAGCACTGAAGCTTTCTTT	.	TRBV18	TRBJ1-1	TRBD1
CASSSTGNLQDLYGYTF	TGTGCCAGCAGCTCGACAGGGAACCTCCAGGACCTTTATGGCTACACCTTC	.	TRBV11-3	TRBJ1-2	TRBD1
CAWRARGGARGYTF	TGTGCCTGGAGAGCCCGAGGGGGGGCGCGCGGCTACACCTTC	.	TRBV30	TRBJ1-2	.
CASNLRGSSQDTQYF	TGTGCCAGCAACCTTCGAGGTTCAAGTCAAGATACGCAGTATTTT	.	TRBV5-6	TRBJ2-3	.
CASSPPTGGNSPLHF	TGTGCCAGCAGCCCCCCTACAGGGGGCAATTCACCCCTCCACTTT	.	TRBV6-5	TRBJ1-6	TRBD1
CAAGRNEKLFF	TGTGCCGCAGGCCGGAATGAAAAACTGTTTTTT	.	TRBV19	TRBJ1-4	.
CASSVDSYNSPLHF	TGTGCCAGCAGCGTAGACAGTTATAATTCACCCCTCCACTTT	.	TRBV9	TRBJ1-6	.
CASTAWGTEAFF	TGTGCCAGCACTGCCTGGGGCACTGAAGCTTTCTTT	.	TRBV18	TRBJ1-1	.
CASSGWTGSNQPQHF	TGTGCCAGTAGTGGCTGGACAGGGAGCAATCAGCCCCAGCATTTT	.	TRBV19	TRBJ1-5	TRBD1
CASSLSGVPPNEQFF	TGTGCCAGCAGTTTATCGGGGGTCCCCCCCAATGAGCAGTTCTTC	.	TRBV27	TRBJ2-1	.
CASSQDGAGPPQHF	TGCGCCAGCAGCCAAGATGGGGCAGGGCCGCCCCAGCATTTT	.	TRBV4-3	TRBJ1-5	.
CASSPQVEGQPQHF	TGTGCCAGCAGCCCCCAAGTCGAGGGTCAGCCCCAGCATTTT	.	TRBV6-2/TRBV6-3	TRBJ1-5	.
CASSPGQGQDEKLFF	TGTGCCAGCAGCCCAGGACAGGGGCAGGATGAAAAACTGTTTTTT	.	TRBV7-9	TRBJ1-4	TRBD1
CSVGAGETQYF	TGCAGCGTGGGGGCGGGAGAGACCCAGTACTTC	.	TRBV29-1	TRBJ2-5	.
CASSEQGEHGELFF	TGTGCCAGCAGTGAACAAGGGGAACACGGGGAGCTGTTTTTT	few	TRBV2	TRBJ2-2	.
CASIDFRDSGTEAFF	TGTGCCAGCATTGATTTCCGGGACAGCGGCACTGAAGCTTTCTTT	.	TRBV28	TRBJ1-1	TRBD1
CASSLIETGEAFF	TGTGCCAGCAGCTTAATCGAGACAGGTGAAGCTTTCTTT	.	TRBV7-2	TRBJ1-1	.
CASSQNRANYGYTF	TGTGCCAGCAGTCAGAACAGAGCTAACTATGGCTACACCTTC	.	TRBV3-1/TRBV3-2	TRBJ1-2	.
CASSIGGTDTGPQHF	TGTGCCAGTAGTATAGGGGGGACTGACACGGGGCCCCAGCATTTT	once	TRBV19	TRBJ1-5	.
CASNSPSRGNYEQYF	TGTGCCAGCAATAGCCCTTCCAGGGGGAATTACGAGCAGTACTTC	once	TRBV27	TRBJ2-7	TRBD1
CASSVGDLSGNTIYF	TGTGCCAGCAGCGTAGGAGACCTCTCTGGAAACACCATATATTTT	.	TRBV9	TRBJ1-3	.
CASSPTGGLGDTQYF	TGTGCCAGCTCGCCCACGGGGGGGCTCGGGGATACGCAGTATTTT	once	TRBV18	TRBJ2-3	TRBD2
CASSLGTANEKLFF	TGTGCCAGCAGCTTAGGGACGGCCAATGAAAAACTGTTTTTT	.	TRBV11-2	TRBJ1-4	.
CASSLAGLFWRGRDNEQFF	TGTGCCAGCAGCTTAGCGGGACTTTTTTGGCGGGGGAGGGACAATGAGCAGTTCTTC	.	TRBV11-2	TRBJ2-1	TRBD2
CASGNVGGRAGYTF	TGTGCCAGCGGAAATGTGGGGGGGCGCGCTGGCTACACCTTC	.	TRBV28	TRBJ1-2	.
CSANTDTQYF	TGCAGTGCTAATACAGATACGCAGTATTTT	.	TRBV20-1	TRBJ2-3	.
CAWRGRGKGIPHNYGYTF	TGTGCCTGGAGAGGGCGGGGGAAAGGCATACCCCACAACTATGGCTACACCTTC	.	TRBV30	TRBJ1-2	.
CASRRTGLVGETQYF	TGTGCCAGCAGGCGCACCGGACTAGTCGGAGAGACCCAGTACTTC	.	TRBV6-5	TRBJ2-5	TRBD2
CASSLGQANPWSSYNEQFF	TGTGCCAGCAGCCTGGGACAGGCAAACCCCTGGAGCTCCTACAATGAGCAGTTCTTC	once	TRBV21-1	TRBJ2-1	.
CASNGGEGTQYF	TGCGCCAGCAACGGGGGCGAGGGTACGCAGTATTTT	.	TRBV5-1	TRBJ2-3	.
CASSLAVLAGAYNEQFF	TGCGCCAGCAGCTTGGCCGTATTAGCGGGGGCCTACAATGAGCAGTTCTTC	.	TRBV5-1	TRBJ2-1	TRBD2
CASSYQPSGPYEQYF	TGTGCCAGCAGTTACCAGCCTAGCGGTCCCTACGAGCAGTACTTC	.	TRBV6-2/TRBV6-3	TRBJ2-7	TRBD2
CASSYQRGGEQYF	TGTGCCAGCAGTTACCAGCGGGGAGGCGAGCAGTACTTC	.	TRBV6-5	TRBJ2-7	TRBD2
CAISDSGVSTDTQYF	TGTGCCATCAGTGATAGCGGGGTTAGCACAGATACGCAGTATTTT	.	TRBV10-3	TRBJ2-3	TRBD2
CASSVGSSGGQARADTQYF	TGTGCCAGCAGCGTAGGGTCTAGCGGGGGGCAGGCGAGGGCAGATACGCAGTATTTT	.	TRBV9	TRBJ2-3	TRBD2
CASSFTGTVNTGELFF	TGTGCCAGCAGCTTCACCGGGACAGTGAACACCGGGGAGCTGTTTTTT	.	TRBV9	TRBJ2-2	TRBD1
CASSTIGSYYNEQFF	TGTGCCAGCAGTACAATCGGGAGCTACTACAATGAGCAGTTCTTC	.	TRBV6-2/TRBV6-3	TRBJ2-1	.
CASSSPGVGAGNTIYF	TGTGCCAGCAGCTCCCCGGGCGTGGGGGCTGGAAACACCATATATTTT	.	TRBV5-6	TRBJ1-3	.
CSVAPGLTNTYNEQFF	TGCAGCGTTGCCCCGGGACTCACTAATACCTACAATGAGCAGTTCTTC	.	TRBV29-1	TRBJ2-1	.
CASSQDRGQGTDTQYF	TGTGCCAGCAGCCAAGATAGGGGACAGGGCACAGATACGCAGTATTTT	.	TRBV3-1/TRBV3-2	TRBJ2-3	TRBD1
CASVDRAGVSTEAFF	TGTGCCAGCGTTGACAGGGCGGGTGTGAGCACTGAAGCTTTCTTT	once	TRBV28	TRBJ1-1	TRBD1
CASSQVGLDTQYF	TGCGCCAGCAGCCAAGTTGGACTAGATACGCAGTATTTT	.	TRBV4-3	TRBJ2-3	.